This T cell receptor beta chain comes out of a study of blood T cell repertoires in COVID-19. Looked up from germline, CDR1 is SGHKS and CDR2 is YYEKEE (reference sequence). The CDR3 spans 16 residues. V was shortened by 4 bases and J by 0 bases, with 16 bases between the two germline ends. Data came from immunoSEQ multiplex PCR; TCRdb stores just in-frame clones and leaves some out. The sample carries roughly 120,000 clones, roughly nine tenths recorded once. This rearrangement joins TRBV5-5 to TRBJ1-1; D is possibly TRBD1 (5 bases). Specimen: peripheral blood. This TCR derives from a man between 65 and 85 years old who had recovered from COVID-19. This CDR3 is CASSPGEGRVNTEAFF. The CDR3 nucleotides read TGTGCCAGCAGCCCGGGGGAGGGGAGGGTGAACACTGAAGCTTTCTTT.